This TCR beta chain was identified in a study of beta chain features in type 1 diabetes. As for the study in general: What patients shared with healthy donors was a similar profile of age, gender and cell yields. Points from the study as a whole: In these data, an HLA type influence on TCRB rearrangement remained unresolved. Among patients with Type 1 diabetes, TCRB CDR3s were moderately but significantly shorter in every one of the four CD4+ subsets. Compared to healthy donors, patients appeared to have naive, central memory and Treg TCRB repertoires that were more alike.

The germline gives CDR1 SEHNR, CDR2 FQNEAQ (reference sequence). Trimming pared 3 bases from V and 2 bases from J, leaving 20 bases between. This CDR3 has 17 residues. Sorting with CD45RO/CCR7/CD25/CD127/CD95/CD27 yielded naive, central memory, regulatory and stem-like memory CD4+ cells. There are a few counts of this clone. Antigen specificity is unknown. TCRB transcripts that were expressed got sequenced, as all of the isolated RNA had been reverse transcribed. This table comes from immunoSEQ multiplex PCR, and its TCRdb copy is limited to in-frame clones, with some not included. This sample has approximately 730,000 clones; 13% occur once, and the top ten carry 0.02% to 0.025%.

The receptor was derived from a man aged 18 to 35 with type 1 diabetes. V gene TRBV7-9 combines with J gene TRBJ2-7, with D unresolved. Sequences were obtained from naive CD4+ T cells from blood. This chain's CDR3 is CASSFVRSRSTTYEQYF. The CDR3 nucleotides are TGTGCCAGCAGCTTCGTAAGGAGCAGGAGTACAACCTACGAGCAGTACTTC.